This TCR beta chain derives from a study of T cell repertoires in cytomegalovirus infection (dated by TCRdb to the late 2010s). Study-wide context: Alongside well-studied HLA-B-restricted epitopes, the peptide stimulations were aimed at recently identified HLA-C-restricted CMV epitopes, whose presentation resists viral immunomodulation. Donor HLA type was relevant to the analysis, because carriage of CMV infection together with the matching HLA type was indicated by public TCR beta signatures.

Results the study describes overall, beyond this receptor: The ex vivo response was dominated by HLA-C-restricted CMV-specific TCR beta clonotypes, which also provided the single most frequent clonotype in two of eight donors. Cumulative frequency of public TCR beta family members discriminated carriers of CMV infection plus the relevant HLA type in this cohort and an independent roughly 330-donor cohort.

The CDR3 holds 18 amino acids from the cysteine to the phenylalanine. Only CDR3 DNA is held: 54 bases, read in frame from base 1. The germline ends are 23 bases apart after V is trimmed by 8 bases and J by 0 bases. Sample treatment or condition, as interpreted from the label and publication: in vitro stimulation with specific CMV peptide epitopes to enrich CMV-specific T cells. These reads were obtained on an Illumina HiSeq 1500. Clones were called with MiXCR by TCRdb after fastp trimmed the public reads at Q25, and only in-frame beta chains were retained. Rows are unified per CDR3 protein, each entry keeping the most common DNA and genes. For this sample there are about 570,000 distinct CDR3 sequences; under 45% appear just once. Of the sample, 48% falls within the top ten clones. This clonotype occurred many times. Its antigen specificity is not known. Nothing much larger sits one base from this clone, and base qualities are not available.

The chain joins TRBV12-3 or TRBV12-4 to TRBJ2-4; a weak D assignment points to TRBD2 (6 bases agree). The receptor comes from a human donor in good health (CMV status not recorded). Some clones in this sample may be carry-over from other donors' samples. The specimen was cultured PBMCs, collected from culture after CMV antigen stimulation. This receptor carries the CDR3 CASCPSGGSDLAKNIQYF. The base sequence is TGTGCCAGCTGTCCTTCCGGAGGGTCAGACTTAGCCAAAAACATTCAGTACTTC.